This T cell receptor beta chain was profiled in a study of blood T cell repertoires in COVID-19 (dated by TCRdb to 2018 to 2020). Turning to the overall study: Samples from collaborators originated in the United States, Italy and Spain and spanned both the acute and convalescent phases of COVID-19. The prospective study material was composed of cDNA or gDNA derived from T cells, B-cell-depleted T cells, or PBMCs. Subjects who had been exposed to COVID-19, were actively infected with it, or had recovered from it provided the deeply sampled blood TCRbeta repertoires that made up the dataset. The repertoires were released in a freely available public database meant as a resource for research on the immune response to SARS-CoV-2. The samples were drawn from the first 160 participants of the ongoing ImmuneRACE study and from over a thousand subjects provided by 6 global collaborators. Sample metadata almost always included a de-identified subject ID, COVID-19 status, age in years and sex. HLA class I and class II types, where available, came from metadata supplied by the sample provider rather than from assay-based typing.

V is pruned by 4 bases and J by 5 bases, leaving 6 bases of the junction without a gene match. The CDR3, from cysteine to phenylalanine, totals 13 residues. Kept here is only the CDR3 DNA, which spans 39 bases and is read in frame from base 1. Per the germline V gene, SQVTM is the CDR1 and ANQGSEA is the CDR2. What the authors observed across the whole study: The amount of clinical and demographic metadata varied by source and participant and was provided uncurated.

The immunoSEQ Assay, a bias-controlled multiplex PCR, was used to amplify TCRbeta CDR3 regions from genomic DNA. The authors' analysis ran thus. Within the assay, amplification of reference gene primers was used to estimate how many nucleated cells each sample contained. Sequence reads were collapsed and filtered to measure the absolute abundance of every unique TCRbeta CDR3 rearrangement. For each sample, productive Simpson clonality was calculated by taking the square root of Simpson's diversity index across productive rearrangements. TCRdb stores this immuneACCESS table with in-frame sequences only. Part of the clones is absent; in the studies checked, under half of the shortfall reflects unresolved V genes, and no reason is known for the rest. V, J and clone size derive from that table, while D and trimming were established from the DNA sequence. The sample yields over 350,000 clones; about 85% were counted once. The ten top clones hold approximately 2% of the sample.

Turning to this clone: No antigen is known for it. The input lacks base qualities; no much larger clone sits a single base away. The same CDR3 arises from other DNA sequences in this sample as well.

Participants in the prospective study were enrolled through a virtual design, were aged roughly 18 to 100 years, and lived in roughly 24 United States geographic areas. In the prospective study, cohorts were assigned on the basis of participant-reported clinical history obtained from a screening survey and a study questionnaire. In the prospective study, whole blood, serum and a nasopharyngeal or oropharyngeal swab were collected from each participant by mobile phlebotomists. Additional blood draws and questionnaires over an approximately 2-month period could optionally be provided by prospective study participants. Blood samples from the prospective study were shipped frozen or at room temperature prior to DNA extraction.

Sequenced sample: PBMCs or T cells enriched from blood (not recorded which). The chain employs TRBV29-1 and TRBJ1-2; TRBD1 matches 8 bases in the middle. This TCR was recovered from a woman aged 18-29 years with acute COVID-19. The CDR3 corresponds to CSVGQGAGYGYTF. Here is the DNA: TGCAGCGTTGGTCAGGGGGCAGGATATGGCTACACCTTC.